The clone carrying this TCR beta chain was detected many times. Its antigen is not identified. The data stem from a study of regulatory T cells in long-lasting Graves disease. Arm-PCR of CDR3 regions and iRepertoire HTBI primers were the basis on which TCR beta libraries were built. TCRdb re-derived calls from the multiplex PCR reads in MiXCR, one entry per CDR3 protein. Here the sample spans about 320,000 distinct CDR3 sequences, more than 15% being singletons. Study conclusions and caveats: Newly diagnosed patients had higher TCR diversity than persistent Graves' patients did. Study was limited to peripheral blood, excluding thyroid tissue. Limited sample numbers may have lowered accuracy.

The time point: newly diagnosed GD, antithyroid drugs for less than 3 months. Researchers made the TCR library from RNA that was extracted from PBMCs. Sequences were derived from peripheral blood mononuclear cells (PBMCs), sampled at new diagnosis, from a patient treated with antithyroid drugs. The TCR was taken from a female donor with Graves disease.

The CDR3 loop is CASSLVPGGSNTEAFF. In nucleotides, the CDR3 is TGCGCCAGCAGCTTGGTTCCAGGGGGGTCGAACACTGAAGCTTTCTTT. The V call is TRBV5-1, the J call TRBJ1-1, with 7 bases identical to TRBD1. The trim removed 0 bases at V and 1 base at J, leaving 6 bases unmatched. CDR3 size: 16 residues. CDR1 and CDR2 (germline): SGHRS, YFSETQ.